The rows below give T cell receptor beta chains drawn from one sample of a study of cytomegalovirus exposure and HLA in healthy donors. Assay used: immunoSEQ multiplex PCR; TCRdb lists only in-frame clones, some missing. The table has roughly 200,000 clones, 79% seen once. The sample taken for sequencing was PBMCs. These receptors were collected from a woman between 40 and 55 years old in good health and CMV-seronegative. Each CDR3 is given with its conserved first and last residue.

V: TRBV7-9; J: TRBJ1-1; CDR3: CASSLGVGEDTEAFF
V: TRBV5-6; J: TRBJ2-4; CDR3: CASSKTGALSIQYF
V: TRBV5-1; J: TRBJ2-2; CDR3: CASSLGIWNTGELFF
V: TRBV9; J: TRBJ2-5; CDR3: CASSVAPSGSETQYF
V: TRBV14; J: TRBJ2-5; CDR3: CASSPGQGPGETQYF
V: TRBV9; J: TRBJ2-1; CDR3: CASSVAGGVAEQFF
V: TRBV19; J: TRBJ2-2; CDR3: CASSLRQATGELFF
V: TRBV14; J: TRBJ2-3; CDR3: CASSQARADTQYF
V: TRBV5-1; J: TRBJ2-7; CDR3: CASSLAQVGYYEQYF
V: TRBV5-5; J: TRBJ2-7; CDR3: CASSFVGGTLAYEQYF
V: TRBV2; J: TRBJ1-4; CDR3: CASRRDRGEKLFF
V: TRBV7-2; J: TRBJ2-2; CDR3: CASSLRLAGGWTGELFF
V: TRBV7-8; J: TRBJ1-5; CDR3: CASSFGQGATGANQPQHF